This T cell receptor beta chain is drawn from a study of cytomegalovirus exposure and HLA in healthy donors. Whole-study findings and limits: Highest at DRB1 and lowest at HLA-C, TCR association rates differed among HLA loci in a later analysis. Researchers counted 164 TCR beta chains as cytomegalovirus-associated.

The CDR3 sequence is 12 residues long. Germline values: CDR1 LNHDA, CDR2 SQIVND (reference sequence). V lost 5 bases to trimming and J lost 4 bases, with 6 bases between them. The primer mix had 60 Vbeta and 13 Jbeta primers. Original analysis: An analysis performed later counted roughly 79 million unique TCR beta chains (approximately 11 million of them shared). The repertoire was sequenced with immunoSEQ multiplex PCR; TCRdb's copy has only in-frame clones and lacks some. V and J calls and clone size come straight from that table; D and trimming were deduced from the DNA. The data contain 150,000 to 200,000 clones, 80% of them singletons. As to this clone: Its specificity is not known.

The origin of this receptor is a woman aged 45-59 years in good health and CMV-seronegative. The specimen sequenced was PBMCs. The rearrangement joins TRBV19 to TRBJ1-3; D not resolved. The CDR3 DNA is TGTGCCAGTAGTGAGTCGGGAAACACCATATATTTT. Amino acids: CASSESGNTIYF.